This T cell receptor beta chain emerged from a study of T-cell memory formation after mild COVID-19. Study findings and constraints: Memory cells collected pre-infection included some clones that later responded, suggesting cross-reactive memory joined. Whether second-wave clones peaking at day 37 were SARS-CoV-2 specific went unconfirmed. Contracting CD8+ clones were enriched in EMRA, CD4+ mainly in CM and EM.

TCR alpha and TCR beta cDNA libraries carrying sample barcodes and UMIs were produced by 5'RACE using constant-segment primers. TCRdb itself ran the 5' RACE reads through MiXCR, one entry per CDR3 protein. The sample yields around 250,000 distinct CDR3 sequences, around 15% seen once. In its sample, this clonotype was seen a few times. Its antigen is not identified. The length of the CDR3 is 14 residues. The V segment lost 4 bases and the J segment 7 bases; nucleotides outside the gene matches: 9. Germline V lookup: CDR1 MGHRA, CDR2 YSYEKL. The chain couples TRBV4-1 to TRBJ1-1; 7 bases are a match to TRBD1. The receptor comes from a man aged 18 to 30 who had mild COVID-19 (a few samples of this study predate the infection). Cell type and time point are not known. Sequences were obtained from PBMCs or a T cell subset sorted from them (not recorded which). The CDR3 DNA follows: TGCGCCAGCAGCCCACGTCTCCGGGACAGTGAAGCTTTCTTT. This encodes CASSPRLRDSEAFF.